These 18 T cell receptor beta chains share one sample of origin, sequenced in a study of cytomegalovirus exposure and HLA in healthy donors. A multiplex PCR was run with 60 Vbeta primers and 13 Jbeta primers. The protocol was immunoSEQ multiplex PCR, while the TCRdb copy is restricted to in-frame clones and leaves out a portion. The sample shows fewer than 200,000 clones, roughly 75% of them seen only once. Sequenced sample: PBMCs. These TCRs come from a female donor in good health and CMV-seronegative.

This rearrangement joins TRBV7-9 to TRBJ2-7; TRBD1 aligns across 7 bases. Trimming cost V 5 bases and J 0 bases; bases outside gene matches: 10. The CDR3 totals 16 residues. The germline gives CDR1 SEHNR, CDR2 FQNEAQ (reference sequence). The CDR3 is CASSPTRGQDSYEQYF. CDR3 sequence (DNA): TGTGCCAGCAGCCCTACCAGAGGACAGGACTCCTACGAGCAGTACTTC.

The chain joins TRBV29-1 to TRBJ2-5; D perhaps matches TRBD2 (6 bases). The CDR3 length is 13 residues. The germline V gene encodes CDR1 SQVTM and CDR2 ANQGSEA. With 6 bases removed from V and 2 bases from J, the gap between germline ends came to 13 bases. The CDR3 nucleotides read TGCAGCGTGACCGGGACTGGGCAAGAGACCCAGTACTTC. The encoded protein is CSVTGTGQETQYF.

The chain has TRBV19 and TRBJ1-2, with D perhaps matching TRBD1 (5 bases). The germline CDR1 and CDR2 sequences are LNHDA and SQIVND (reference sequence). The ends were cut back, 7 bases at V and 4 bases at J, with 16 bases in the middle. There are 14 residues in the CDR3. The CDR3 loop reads CASKNNGGTYGYTF. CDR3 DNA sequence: TGTGCCAGTAAGAATAACGGCGGGACCTATGGCTACACCTTC.

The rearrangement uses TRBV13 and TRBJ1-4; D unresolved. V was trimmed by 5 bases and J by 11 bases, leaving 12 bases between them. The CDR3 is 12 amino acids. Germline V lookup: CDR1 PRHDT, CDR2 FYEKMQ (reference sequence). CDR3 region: CASSPGRAKLFF. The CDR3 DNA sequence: TGTGCCAGCAGCCCCGGCCGAGCGAAACTGTTTTTT.

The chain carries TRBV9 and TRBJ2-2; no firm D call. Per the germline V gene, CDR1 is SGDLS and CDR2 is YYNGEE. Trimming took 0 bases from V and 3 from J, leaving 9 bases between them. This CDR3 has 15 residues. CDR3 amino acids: CASSVDGGYTGELFF. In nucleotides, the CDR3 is TGTGCCAGCAGCGTAGATGGCGGTTACACCGGGGAGCTGTTTTTT.

This CDR3 is CASSPDVAASTGELFF. The CDR3 DNA reads TGTGCCAGCAGCCCCGACGTAGCCGCGAGCACCGGGGAGCTGTTTTTT. The V gene is TRBV7-9, the J gene TRBJ2-2; D unclear. The germline CDR1 and CDR2 sequences are SEHNR and FQNEAQ (reference sequence). The V gene lost 5 bases and the J gene lost 4 bases, with 17 bases spanning the gap. There are 16 residues in the CDR3. The full variable domain, rest sourced from reference TRBV7-9 and TRBJ2-2, is DTGVSQNPRHKITKRGQNVTFRCDPISEHNRLYWYRQTLGQGPEFLTYFQNEAQLEKSRLLSDRFSAERPKGSFSTLEIQRTEQGDSAMYLCASSPDVAASTGELFFGEGSRLTVL.

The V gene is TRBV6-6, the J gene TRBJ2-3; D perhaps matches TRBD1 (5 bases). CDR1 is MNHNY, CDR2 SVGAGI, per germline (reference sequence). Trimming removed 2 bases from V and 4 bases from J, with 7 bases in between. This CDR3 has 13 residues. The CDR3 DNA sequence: TGTGCCAGCAGTTACCAGGGCCCAGATACGCAGTATTTT. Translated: CASSYQGPDTQYF.

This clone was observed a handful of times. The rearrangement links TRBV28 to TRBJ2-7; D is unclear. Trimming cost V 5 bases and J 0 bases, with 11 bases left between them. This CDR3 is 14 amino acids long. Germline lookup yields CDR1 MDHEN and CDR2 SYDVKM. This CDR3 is CASSPSLSSYEQYF. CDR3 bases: TGTGCCAGCAGTCCCTCTCTTAGCTCCTACGAGCAGTACTTC. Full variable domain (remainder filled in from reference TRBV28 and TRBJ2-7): DVKVTQSSRYLVKRTGEKVFLECVQDMDHENMFWYRQDPGLGLRLIYFSYDVKMKEKGDIPEGYSVSREKKERFSLILESASTNQTSMYLCASSPSLSSYEQYFGPGTRLTVT.

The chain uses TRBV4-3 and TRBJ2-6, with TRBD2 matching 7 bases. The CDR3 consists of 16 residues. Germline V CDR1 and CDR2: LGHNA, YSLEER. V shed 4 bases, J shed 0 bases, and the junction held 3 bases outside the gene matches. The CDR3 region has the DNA TGCGCCAGCAGCCCCGCGGGGGTCTCTGGGGCCAACGTCCTGACTTTC. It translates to CASSPAGVSGANVLTF.

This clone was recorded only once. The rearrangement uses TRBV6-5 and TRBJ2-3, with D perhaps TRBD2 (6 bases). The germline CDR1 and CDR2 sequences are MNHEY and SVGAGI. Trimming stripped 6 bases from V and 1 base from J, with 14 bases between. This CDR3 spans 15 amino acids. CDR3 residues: CASRISGARTDTQYF. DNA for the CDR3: TGTGCCAGCAGAATTAGCGGAGCACGCACAGATACGCAGTATTTT.

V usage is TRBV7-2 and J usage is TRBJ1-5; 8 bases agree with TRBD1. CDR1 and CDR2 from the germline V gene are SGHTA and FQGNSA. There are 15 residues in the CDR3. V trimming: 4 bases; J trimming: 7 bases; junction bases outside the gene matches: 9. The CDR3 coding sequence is TGTGCCAGCAGCTCAGGGGGCGGGGGCCACCAGCCCCAGCATTTT. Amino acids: CASSSGGGGHQPQHF.

CDR3 region: CASSGDSSHEQYF. CDR3 in DNA: TGTGCCAGCAGCGGGGACAGCTCTCATGAGCAGTACTTC. This chain joins TRBV9 and TRBJ2-5; 7 positions match TRBD1. Germline CDR1 reads SGDLS; CDR2 reads YYNGEE. The trim removed 3 bases at V and 11 bases at J, leaving 10 bases unmatched. This CDR3 region has 13 residues.

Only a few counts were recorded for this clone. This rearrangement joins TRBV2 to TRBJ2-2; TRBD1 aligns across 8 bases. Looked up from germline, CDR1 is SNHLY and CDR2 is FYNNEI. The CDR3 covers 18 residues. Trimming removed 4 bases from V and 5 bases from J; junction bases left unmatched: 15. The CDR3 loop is CASSVLGRQGPDTGELFF. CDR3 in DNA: TGTGCCAGCAGTGTTTTAGGGAGACAGGGGCCGGATACCGGGGAGCTGTTTTTT.

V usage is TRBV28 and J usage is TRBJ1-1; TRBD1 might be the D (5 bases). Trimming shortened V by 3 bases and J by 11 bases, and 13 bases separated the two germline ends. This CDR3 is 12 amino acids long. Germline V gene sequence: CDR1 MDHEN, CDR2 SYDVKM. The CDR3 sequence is CASSFWGSRAFF. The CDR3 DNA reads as TGTGCCAGCAGTTTTTGGGGCTCCCGCGCTTTCTTT.

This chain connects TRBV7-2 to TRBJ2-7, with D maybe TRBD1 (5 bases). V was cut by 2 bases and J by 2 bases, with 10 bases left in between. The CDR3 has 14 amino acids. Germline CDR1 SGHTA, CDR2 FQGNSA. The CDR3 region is CASSLNVGPYEQYF. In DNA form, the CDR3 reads TGTGCCAGCAGCTTAAACGTGGGGCCCTACGAGCAGTACTTC.

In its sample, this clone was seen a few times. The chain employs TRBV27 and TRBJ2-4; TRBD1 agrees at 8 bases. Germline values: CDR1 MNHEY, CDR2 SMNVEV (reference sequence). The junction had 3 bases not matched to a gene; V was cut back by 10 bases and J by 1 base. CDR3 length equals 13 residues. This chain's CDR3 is CATAGGAKNIQYF. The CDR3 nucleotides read TGTGCCACCGCAGGGGGCGCCAAAAACATTCAGTACTTC.

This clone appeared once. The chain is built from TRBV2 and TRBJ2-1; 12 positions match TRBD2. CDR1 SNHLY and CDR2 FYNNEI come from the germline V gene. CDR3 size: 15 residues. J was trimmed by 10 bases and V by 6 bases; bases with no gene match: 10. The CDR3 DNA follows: TGTGCCAGCAGGCTGCTAGCGGGAGGGGTCTGGGAGCAGTTCTTC. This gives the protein CASRLLAGGVWEQFF.

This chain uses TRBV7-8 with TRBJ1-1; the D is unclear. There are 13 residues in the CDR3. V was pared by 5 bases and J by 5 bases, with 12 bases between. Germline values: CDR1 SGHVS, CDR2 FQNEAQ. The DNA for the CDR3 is TGTGCCAGCAGCGGAGGTGGGCTGACTGAAGCTTTCTTT. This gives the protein CASSGGGLTEAFF. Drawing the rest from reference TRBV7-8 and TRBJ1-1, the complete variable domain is GAGVSQSPRYKVAKRGQDVALRCDPISGHVSLFWYQQALGQGPEFLTYFQNEAQLDKSGLPSDRFFAERPEGSVSTLKIQRTQQEDSAVYLCASSGGGLTEAFFGQGTRLTVV.